This is a list of T cell receptor beta chains from one sample in a study of T cells in Graves' hyperthyroidism and ophthalmopathy. One entry per CDR3 protein, called by TCRdb with MiXCR from the multiplex PCR reads. The table includes 700,000 to 850,000 distinct CDR3 sequences, over 35% detected once. Sequencing was carried out using blood. The receptors were gathered from a woman aged 40 to 50 with Graves' hyperthyroidism. Each CDR3 is given with its conserved first and last residue. D genes are given only for firm matches. Clone sizes are given selectively: once, few, many, or a class where the clone is expanded.

d_call j_call v_call clone_size cdr3_length cdr3_nt cdr3_aa
- TRBJ1-6 TRBV5-4 - 18 TGTGCCAGCAGTGCTAGCGAGGGGGGGTCTGGGTATAATTCACCCCTCCACTTT CASSASEGGSGYNSPLHF
- TRBJ2-7 TRBV10-1 - 14 TGCGCCAGCGACTTCCGGGACGGAGACTACGAGCAGTACTTC CASDFRDGDYEQYF
- TRBJ1-2 TRBV7-8 many 15 TGTGCCAGCAGCTTAGGGCCTCCGTTCGACTATGGCTACACCTTC CASSLGPPFDYGYTF
- TRBJ1-6 TRBV27 - 13 TGTGCCAGCAGCTTGACGGGGTTTTCACCCCTCCACTTT CASSLTGFSPLHF
TRBD1 TRBJ1-4 TRBV12-3/TRBV12-4 many 14 TGTGCCAGCAGACCGGGACAGAATAATGAAAAACTGTTTTTT CASRPGQNNEKLFF
TRBD1 TRBJ2-7 TRBV20-1 - 14 TGCAGTGCTTCCCGGGGACAGGGACCGTACGAGCAGTACTTC CSASRGQGPYEQYF
- TRBJ1-1 TRBV7-9 - 13 TGTGCCAGTCGGTTGCTTGGGGACACTGAAGCTTTCTTT CASRLLGDTEAFF
TRBD2 TRBJ2-7 TRBV10-3 many 15 TGTGCCATCAGTGAGTCGTTACTAGCGGGAGACGAGCAGTACTTC CAISESLLAGDEQYF
- TRBJ2-7 TRBV7-2 many 13 TGTGCCAGCAGCTTAGATGTGTGGGGCGAGCAGTACTTC CASSLDVWGEQYF
- TRBJ1-2 TRBV4-2 - 14 TGTGCCAGCAACCCAAGCACGACCTACTATGGCTACACCTTC CASNPSTTYYGYTF
- TRBJ1-1 TRBV15 many 12 TGTGCCACCAGCAGAGATATGGGGGAAGCTTTCTTT CATSRDMGEAFF
- TRBJ2-7 TRBV6-2/TRBV6-3 - 12 TGTGCCAGTGGGGCGTCAAACTACGAGCAGTACTTC CASGASNYEQYF
- TRBJ1-3 TRBV14 - 18 TGTGCCAGCAGCCAAGATGAGGTTGCCGTGAGTCCAGGAAACACCATATATTTT CASSQDEVAVSPGNTIYF
- TRBJ1-6 TRBV2 many 13 TGTGCCAGCAGGGGGCTGGGGGATTCACCCCTCCACTTT CASRGLGDSPLHF
- TRBJ1-1 TRBV13 - 15 TGTGCCAGCAGCGCACCGAGACAGGCGAACACTGAAGCTTTCTTT CASSAPRQANTEAFF
- TRBJ2-7 TRBV5-5 few 13 TGTGCCAGCAGTCCCGGGGACCCGTTAGAGCAGTACTTC CASSPGDPLEQYF
- TRBJ1-5 TRBV20-1 few 13 TGCAGTGCTACCGACAGAGACAATCAGCCCCAGCATTTT CSATDRDNQPQHF
- TRBJ1-4 TRBV7-2 few 18 TGTGCCAGCAGTCTAAACGGACAGAGACATACAACTAATGAAAAACTGTTTTTT CASSLNGQRHTTNEKLFF
- TRBJ1-5 TRBV24-1 - 14 TGTGCCACCAGTGGAGTAGGGGTGCGCCAGCCCCAGCATTTT CATSGVGVRQPQHF
- TRBJ1-2 TRBV7-2 many 14 TGTGCCAGCAGCGCTCAGCCCTCTAACTATGGCTACACCTTC CASSAQPSNYGYTF
- TRBJ2-7 TRBV10-3 once 13 TGTGCCATCGTGGAGGGGCCAGACAATGAGCAGTACTTC CAIVEGPDNEQYF
- TRBJ1-3 TRBV6-6 - 12 TGTGCTTTAACGGGCTCTGGAAACACCATATATTTT CALTGSGNTIYF
- TRBJ2-5 TRBV11-1 once 15 TGTGCCAGCAGCTTAGCGGGGGGGCCCAAAGAGACCCAGTACTTC CASSLAGGPKETQYF
- TRBJ1-1 TRBV7-9 - 15 TGTGCCAGCAGCTTAGGGGTCTCTGTGAACACTGAAGCTTTCTTT CASSLGVSVNTEAFF
TRBD2 TRBJ2-5 TRBV7-9 few 17 TGTGCCAGCAGCTCACCGACTAGCGGGGGGGATGTAGAGACCCAGTACTTC CASSSPTSGGDVETQYF
- TRBJ2-5 TRBV2 few 14 TGTGCCAGCAGTGAAGACGGCCGCGGTGAGACCCAGTACTTC CASSEDGRGETQYF
TRBD2 TRBJ2-7 TRBV7-9 many 15 TGTGCCAGCAGCCAAGGACTAGCGGGAGTCGACGAGCAGTACTTC CASSQGLAGVDEQYF
- TRBJ2-7 TRBV9 - 15 TGTGCCAGCAGCGTAGAGGGCGGTAGCTCCTACGAGCAGTACTTC CASSVEGGSSYEQYF
- TRBJ2-7 TRBV3-1 few 15 TGTGCCAGCAGCCGAAGGGAGGTGGCATCCTACGAGCAGTACTTC CASSRREVASYEQYF
TRBD1 TRBJ2-6 TRBV7-2 - 19 TGTGCCGGCAGCCAAGATGGACAGGGAAGGTTCTCCGGGGCCAACGTCCTGACTTTC CAGSQDGQGRFSGANVLTF
- TRBJ1-2 TRBV4-3 - 16 TGCGCCAGCAGCCAAGTTGTCGAGGTTTCCACCTATGGCTACACCTTC CASSQVVEVSTYGYTF
TRBD1 TRBJ1-1 TRBV4-1 - 18 TGCGCCAGCAGCCGTCTGCTCCCCGGGACAGGGGTGAACACTGAAGCTTTCTTT CASSRLLPGTGVNTEAFF
- TRBJ1-5 TRBV6-2/TRBV6-3 - 14 TGTGCCAGCAGTATGTCGGGGGGGTATCAGCCCCAGCATTTT CASSMSGGYQPQHF
- TRBJ1-2 TRBV20-1 many 12 TGCAGTGCCTTCGGAGGGGGGCTCGGCTACACCTTC CSAFGGGLGYTF
- TRBJ1-1 TRBV11-2 many 14 TGTGCCAGCAACGTAAACAGGGCGGCGGGTGAAGCTTTCTTT CASNVNRAAGEAFF
TRBD2 TRBJ2-7 TRBV29-1 - 11 TGCAGCGGAGCGGGGTCGTACGAGCAGTACTTC CSGAGSYEQYF
TRBD2 TRBJ2-7 TRBV27 few 14 TGTGCCAGCAGTTTAGTCCGGGAGGCGTGGGAGCAGTACTTC CASSLVREAWEQYF
- TRBJ2-1 TRBV20-1 - 14 TGCAGTGCTAGAGATCAGCGTGGGCGGAATGAGCAGTTCTTC CSARDQRGRNEQFF
- TRBJ1-2 TRBV7-2 many 13 TGTGCCAGCAGTCTTGGCAGGGGAGAGGGCTACACCTTC CASSLGRGEGYTF
- TRBJ1-5 TRBV11-2 - 18 TGTGCCAGCAGCTTAAGCGGTCAGGGTGGTTTTCGGAGTCAGCCCCAGCATTTT CASSLSGQGGFRSQPQHF
TRBD1 TRBJ1-1 TRBV14 - 16 TGTGCCAGCAGCCTCACCCCCGGGACAGGGAGCACTGAAGCTTTCTTT CASSLTPGTGSTEAFF
- TRBJ1-2 TRBV29-1 - 12 TGCAGCGTTGACTTAGGGGCGGATGGCTACACCTTC CSVDLGADGYTF
- TRBJ2-7 TRBV20-1 - 14 TGCAGTGCTGCCCTAGAGGGCGGCCCCCACGGGGAGTACTTC CSAALEGGPHGEYF
TRBD1 TRBJ1-5 TRBV10-3 - 15 TGTGCCAGCAGCCTATATTCGACAGGGGTTCAGCCCCAGCATTTT CASSLYSTGVQPQHF
TRBD1 TRBJ2-5 TRBV7-8 - 14 TGTGCCAGCAGCAACCGGGGACAGCAAGAGACCCAGTACTTC CASSNRGQQETQYF
TRBD1 TRBJ1-2 TRBV19 - 16 TGTGCCAGTAGTGTGGAATCCGGGACAGCGGCTTATGGCTACACCTTC CASSVESGTAAYGYTF
- TRBJ2-7 TRBV15 - 13 TGTGCCACCAGCAGAGGAGTTCCGGGCGAGCAGTACTTC CATSRGVPGEQYF
- TRBJ1-2 TRBV7-9 - 10 TGTGTTGTGGACCACTATGGCTACACCTTC CVVDHYGYTF
- TRBJ1-2 TRBV20-1 many 15 TGCAGTGCTGAGGGACACGACCGTCCAAACTATGGCTACACCTTC CSAEGHDRPNYGYTF
- TRBJ1-1 TRBV28 - 13 TGTGCCAGCTTTAGGGGCGCGGACACTGAAGCTTTCTTT CASFRGADTEAFF
TRBD1 TRBJ2-3 TRBV7-2 - 13 TGTGCCAGCAGCTTGAGGGACAGGGATACGCAGTATTTT CASSLRDRDTQYF
- TRBJ1-4 TRBV7-2 - 13 TGTGCCAGCAGCGGGGACCGTAATGAAAAACTGTTTTTT CASSGDRNEKLFF
- TRBJ1-2 TRBV19 - 14 TGTGCCAGTAGTATTTCACTTGATAGCTATGGCTACACCTTC CASSISLDSYGYTF